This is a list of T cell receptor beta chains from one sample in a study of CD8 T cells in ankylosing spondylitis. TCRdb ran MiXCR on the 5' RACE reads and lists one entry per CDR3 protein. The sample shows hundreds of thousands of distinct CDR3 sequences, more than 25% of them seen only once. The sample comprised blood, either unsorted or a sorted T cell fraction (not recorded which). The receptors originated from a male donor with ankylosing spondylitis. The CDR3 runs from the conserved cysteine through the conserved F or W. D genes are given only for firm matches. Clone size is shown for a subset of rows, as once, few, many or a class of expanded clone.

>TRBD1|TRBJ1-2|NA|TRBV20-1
TGCAGCTCATGGACCGGGACAGGGGACGTCTATGGCTACACCTTC
CSSWTGTGDVYGYTF
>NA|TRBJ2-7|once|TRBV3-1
TGTGCCAGCAGCCAATGGGGGGAGGCTTACGAGCAGTACTTC
CASSQWGEAYEQYF
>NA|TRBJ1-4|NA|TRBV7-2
TGTGCCAGCAGCCCTCCCGGGGGGGGTACATCTCGACTGTTTTTT
CASSPPGGGTSRLFF
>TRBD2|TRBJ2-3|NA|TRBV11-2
TGTGCCAGCAGCTTAGGAGGCGGGAGGGCCATAGATACGCAGTATTTT
CASSLGGGRAIDTQYF
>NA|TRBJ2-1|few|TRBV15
TGTGCCACCAGCAGAGCCGCGGGGAATGAGCAGTTCTTC
CATSRAAGNEQFF
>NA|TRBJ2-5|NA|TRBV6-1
TGTGCCAGCACTCCGGGAGCGACGACCCAAGAGACCCAGTACTTC
CASTPGATTQETQYF
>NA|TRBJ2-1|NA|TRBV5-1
TGCGCCAGCAGCTTGGTACGTTTGCAGGGCCTTCCCTACAATGAGCAGTTCTTC
CASSLVRLQGLPYNEQFF
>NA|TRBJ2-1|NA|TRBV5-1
TGCGCCAGCAGCTTGGTTGCAGGGGACTCCTACAATGAGCAGTTCTTC
CASSLVAGDSYNEQFF
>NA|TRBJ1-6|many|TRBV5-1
TGCGCCAGCAGCCCGGGTACGGGGGGAAGGAGCTCCTATAATTCACCCCTCCACTTT
CASSPGTGGRSSYNSPLHF
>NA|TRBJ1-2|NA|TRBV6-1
TGTGCCAGCAGTGAACGGGCCAGGCCGTATGGCTACACCTTC
CASSERARPYGYTF
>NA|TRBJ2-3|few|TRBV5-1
TGCGCCAGCAGCTGGGGACCAGATACGCAGTATTTT
CASSWGPDTQYF
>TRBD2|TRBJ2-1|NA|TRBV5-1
TGCGCCAGCAGCTTCTTAGGACTAGCGGGAGAAAATGAGCAGTTCTTC
CASSFLGLAGENEQFF
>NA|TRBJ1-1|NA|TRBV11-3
TGTGCCAGCAGCTCCCCCGGAGGGCAGAAAACTTTCTTT
CASSSPGGQKTFF
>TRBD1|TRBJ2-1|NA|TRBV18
TGTGCCAGCCGGACCGGGACAGGGGGTTTCAATGAGCAGTTCTTC
CASRTGTGGFNEQFF
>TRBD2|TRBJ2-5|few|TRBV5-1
TGCGCCAGCACCATGCTAGCGGGAGGGCAAGAGACCCAGTACTTC
CASTMLAGGQETQYF
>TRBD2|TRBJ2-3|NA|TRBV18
TGTGCCAGCCTAGCGGGAGTGGAAGATACGCAGTATTTT
CASLAGVEDTQYF
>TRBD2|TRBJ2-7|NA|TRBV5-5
TGTGCCAGCAGCTGGGGGGGGAATTCCTACGAGCAGTACTTC
CASSWGGNSYEQYF
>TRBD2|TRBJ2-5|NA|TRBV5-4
TGTGCCAGCAGCTTGTTAGCGGGGCATTCGAGGTGGGAGACCCAGTACTTC
CASSLLAGHSRWETQYF
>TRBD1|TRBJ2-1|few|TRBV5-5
TGTGCCAGCAGCCCCCGACGGGACAGTACCTACAATGAGCAGTTCTTC
CASSPRRDSTYNEQFF
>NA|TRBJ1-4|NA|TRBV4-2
TGTGCCAGCAGCCAAGATTTAGGGACAAAAAGGGAGGAGGAAAAACTGTTTTTT
CASSQDLGTKREEEKLFF
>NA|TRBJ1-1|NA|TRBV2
TGTGCCAGCAGTGAAAGGGAAACTGAAGCTTTCTTT
CASSERETEAFF
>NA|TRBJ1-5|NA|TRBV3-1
TGTGCCAGCAGCCAAGGAGCCGGGGGCAATCAGCCCCAGCATTTT
CASSQGAGGNQPQHF
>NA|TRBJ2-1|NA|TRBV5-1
TGCGCCAGCAGGCAGGAGGTTTCCAGCCGGGAGCAGTTCTTC
CASRQEVSSREQFF
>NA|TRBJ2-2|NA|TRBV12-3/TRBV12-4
TGTGCCAGCAGGACAACTTCGAACACCGGGGAGCTGTTTTTT
CASRTTSNTGELFF